The text below deals with one T cell receptor (beta chain). The sample carries other DNA sequences with the same CDR3. CDR3 length: 13 amino acids. The trim removed 8 bases at V and 1 base at J, leaving 5 bases unmatched. Germline V gene lookup returns CDR1 LNHDA and CDR2 SQIVND (reference sequence). This entry comes from a study of blood T cell repertoires in COVID-19. Some clones are missing from TCRdb's copy, which holds only in-frame ones; the method was immunoSEQ multiplex PCR. The sample has approximately 300,000 clones; roughly 85% are singletons. The receptor comes from a woman between 25 and 40 years old who had been exposed to COVID-19. The material sequenced was PBMCs or T cells enriched from blood (not recorded which). The J gene is TRBJ2-7, the V gene TRBV19, with 7 nucleotides matching TRBD1. The CDR3 DNA reads TGTGCCAGTTCCCGGGACAGATCCTACGAGCAGTACTTC. The encoded protein is CASSRDRSYEQYF.